The clone carrying this T cell receptor (beta chain) has a handful of counts. With a much larger clone just one base away, this may be a read error. These data are taken from a study of T cells in Graves' hyperthyroidism and ophthalmopathy. The source material, RNA transcripts, was used to amplify TCR beta CDR3 regions. RT-PCR in the first round (using the HTBI primer set) targeted the TCR CDR3. MiXCR, applied by TCRdb to the multiplex PCR reads, yields one record per CDR3 protein. The data show 300,000 to 450,000 distinct CDR3 sequences, roughly 15% seen once. This receptor was identified in a woman in her thirties with Graves' ophthalmopathy. Sequenced: blood.

For the CDR3, the DNA is TGTGCCAGCAGCGACCGGGGGTTTTTGGGAGATACGCAGTATTTT. Its protein is CASSDRGFLGDTQYF. The J gene is TRBJ2-3, the V gene TRBV13; possible D gene TRBD2, 6 bases. Germline V gene data show CDR1 as PRHDT and CDR2 as FYEKMQ (reference sequence). With 5 bases removed from V and 5 bases from J, the gap between germline ends came to 17 bases. This CDR3 is 15 amino acids long.